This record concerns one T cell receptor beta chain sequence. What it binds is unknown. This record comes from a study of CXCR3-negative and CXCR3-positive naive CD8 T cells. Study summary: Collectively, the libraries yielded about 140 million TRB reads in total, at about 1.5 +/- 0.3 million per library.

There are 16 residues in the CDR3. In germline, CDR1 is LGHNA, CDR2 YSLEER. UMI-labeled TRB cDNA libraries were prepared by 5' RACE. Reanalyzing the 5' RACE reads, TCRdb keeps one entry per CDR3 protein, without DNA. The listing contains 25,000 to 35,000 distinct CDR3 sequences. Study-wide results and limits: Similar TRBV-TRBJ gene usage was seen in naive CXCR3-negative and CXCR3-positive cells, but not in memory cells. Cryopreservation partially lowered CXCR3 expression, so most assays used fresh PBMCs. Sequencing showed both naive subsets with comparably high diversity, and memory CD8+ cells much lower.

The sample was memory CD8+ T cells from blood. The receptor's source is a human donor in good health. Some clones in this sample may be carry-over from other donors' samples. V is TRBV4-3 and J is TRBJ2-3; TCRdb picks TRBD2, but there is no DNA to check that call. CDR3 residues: CASSQATSGSTDTQYF.